This T cell receptor (beta chain) derives from a study of a mutant IDH1 vaccine in newly diagnosed glioma. Study summary: Treated patients, approximately 60% male and roughly 40% female, averaged approximately 40 years of age. Therapy received beforehand was radiotherapy, temozolomide, or both, with most patients given both.

Time point here: baseline, week 1 (first vaccination visit). Noted treatment: pre-vaccination baseline after standard-of-care therapy. Astrocytomas that were new, WHO grade 3 or 4, IDH1-mutant and ATRX-lost were present in the donors. Findings and limits, study-wide: Of the patients, less than 95% had vaccine-induced immune responses.

Germline loops: CDR1 SGHNT, CDR2 YYREEE (reference sequence). With 3 bases clipped from V and 4 bases from J, the junction kept 7 bases outside the gene matches. CDR3 length: 16 amino acids. A remark on this clone: Its matching antigen is unknown.

The table came from immunoSEQ multiplex PCR; TCRdb's copy has only in-frame clones and leaves some out. The data show over 55,000 clones, around 80% seen once. This chain links TRBV5-4 with TRBJ2-1, with TRBD1 matching 10 bases. Source: peripheral blood mononuclear cells (PBMCs), taken from a glioma patient treated with radiotherapy, temozolomide or both. The sequence derives from a woman aged 18 to 35 with glioma. Some clones in this sample may be carry-over from other donors' samples. The CDR3 is CASSSGGGQGYNEQFF. CDR3 nucleotide sequence: TGTGCCAGCAGCTCCGGCGGGGGACAGGGGTACAATGAGCAGTTCTTC.